This T cell receptor (beta chain) was documented in a study of OX40 agonist ivuxolimab in advanced cancers. In the study overall: Subjects had a mean age of about 65 years, with a range of 23 to 79; roughly 83% were male. Regarding the study as a whole: Expanded clones were, on average, more numerous in CD8+ T cells than in CD4+.

In its sample, this clone was seen once. Its matching antigen is unknown. In germline, CDR1 is SQVTM, CDR2 ANQGSEA. With V trimmed by 6 bases and J by 1 base, 13 bases remained unmatched. The length of the CDR3 is 18 residues. Method: immunoSEQ multiplex PCR; TCRdb's copy keeps in-frame clones and lacks some. The sample lists more than 30,000 clones; 75% to 90% were seen once. The receptor was isolated from an adult with an advanced solid tumor such as melanoma, head and neck, liver or kidney cancer. The chain couples TRBV29-1 to TRBJ2-1, with 12 nucleotides matching TRBD2. Sample: CD4+ or CD8+ T cells sorted from blood, taken in a trial of the OX40 agonist ivuxolimab. The CDR3 DNA follows: TGCAGCGTCGTAGGACTAGCGGGAAGCGGAAGTTCCTACAATGAGCAGTTCTTC. It encodes CSVVGLAGSGSSYNEQFF.